The rows below give T cell receptor beta chains drawn from one sample of a study of T cell repertoires in cytomegalovirus infection. The antigens these receptors bind are not known. TCRdb re-called the reads through MiXCR, storing one row per CDR3 protein. Here the sample spans approximately 730,000 distinct CDR3 sequences, 25% to 35% being singletons. Sample: cultured CD8+ T cells from PBMCs, taken from culture after CMV antigen stimulation. The origin of the receptors is a human donor in good health (CMV status not recorded). Some clones in this sample may be carry-over from other donors' samples. CDR3s include the opening cysteine and the closing phenylalanine or tryptophan. The D gene is left open where the match is weak. Rows give clone size only sometimes, using once, few, many, or a class for an expanded clone.

J gene,D gene,clone size,V gene,CDR3 protein,CDR3 DNA
TRBJ2-5,TRBD2,-,TRBV2,CASKGLAGEETQYF,TGTGCCAGCAAGGGACTAGCGGGGGAGGAGACCCAGTACTTC
TRBJ2-3,TRBD2,many,TRBV7-8,CASSSPLMGLPSDTQYF,TGTGCCAGCAGCTCCCCCCTCATGGGACTACCGTCGGATACGCAGTATTTT
TRBJ1-4,TRBD1,-,TRBV19,CASSVVQGAVNEKLFF,TGTGCCAGTAGTGTGGTACAGGGGGCGGTAAATGAAAAACTGTTTTTT
TRBJ2-2,-,-,TRBV7-9,CATPNTGELFF,TGTGCCACCCCCAACACCGGGGAGCTGTTTTTT
TRBJ2-3,-,few,TRBV5-1,CASSVRPTDTQYF,TGCGCCAGCAGCGTACGGCCCACAGATACGCAGTATTTT
TRBJ2-1,TRBD1,-,TRBV7-2,CASSFGQGALNEQFF,TGTGCCAGCAGCTTCGGACAGGGGGCACTCAATGAGCAGTTCTTC
TRBJ2-5,-,many,TRBV7-8,CASSLVDYPLGAGETQYF,TGTGCCAGCAGCTTAGTGGACTACCCACTAGGGGCGGGGGAGACCCAGTACTTC
TRBJ2-1,-,-,TRBV5-1,CASSPGTMGVSNEQFF,TGCGCCAGCAGCCCAGGGACCATGGGTGTTAGTAATGAGCAGTTCTTC
TRBJ1-1,TRBD1,-,TRBV6-6,CASRDRPLF,TGTGCCAGCCGGGACAGGCCTCTCTTT
TRBJ2-7,TRBD1,few,TRBV6-1,CASSELRQGTHEQYF,TGTGCCAGCAGTGAACTCCGACAGGGGACCCACGAGCAGTACTTC
TRBJ1-2,TRBD1,-,TRBV7-4,CTSSVPGQGAYGYTF,TGTACCAGCAGCGTTCCGGGACAGGGGGCCTATGGCTACACCTTC
TRBJ1-5,TRBD1,-,TRBV27,CASSLFTGDQPQHF,TGTGCCAGCAGTTTATTCACAGGGGATCAGCCCCAGCATTTT
TRBJ2-6,TRBD1,once,TRBV27,CASSLRLQGARTGANVLTF,TGTGCCAGCAGTTTACGCCTACAGGGGGCGAGGACTGGGGCCAACGTCCTGACTTTC
TRBJ2-2,-,-,TRBV27,CASSLETGLYTGELFF,TGTGCCAGCAGTTTAGAGACAGGTCTTTACACCGGGGAGCTGTTTTTT
TRBJ1-2,TRBD1,-,TRBV27,CASSFAGGADGYTF,TGTGCCAGCAGTTTTGCAGGGGGCGCGGATGGCTACACCTTC
TRBJ2-7,-,-,TRBV6-5,CASRGRESYEQYF,TGTGCCAGCAGGGGACGGGAATCCTACGAGCAGTACTTC
TRBJ1-1,-,once,TRBV7-4,CASSFPEQGITEAFF,TGTGCCAGCAGCTTCCCGGAACAGGGAATCACTGAAGCTTTCTTT
TRBJ2-3,-,many,TRBV7-6,CASSLKGGLSTDTQYF,TGTGCCAGCAGCTTAAAGGGGGGCCTTAGCACAGATACGCAGTATTTT
TRBJ1-2,-,-,TRBV12-3/TRBV12-4,CASSSPRGGLYGYTF,TGTGCCAGCAGCTCTCCCCGGGGGGGCCTCTATGGCTACACCTTC
TRBJ2-1,-,-,TRBV7-9,CASSLPPGTSINEQFF,TGTGCCAGCAGCCTTCCTCCCGGGACGAGCATCAATGAGCAGTTCTTC
TRBJ2-1,-,-,TRBV24-1,CATSDPDSSSYNEQFF,TGTGCCACCAGTGATCCGGACAGCAGCTCCTACAATGAGCAGTTCTTC
TRBJ2-3,-,-,TRBV20-1,CSASTGATQYF,TGCAGTGCTAGTACGGGTGCTACGCAGTATTTT
TRBJ1-1,TRBD1,few,TRBV4-1,CASSPQGGSTEAFF,TGCGCCAGCAGCCCCCAGGGGGGTAGCACTGAAGCTTTCTTT
TRBJ2-1,-,-,TRBV27,CASSLNLGYNEQFF,TGTGCCAGCAGTTTAAATTTAGGGTACAATGAGCAGTTCTTC
TRBJ1-2,TRBD1,-,TRBV28,CASSTDRVNYGYTF,TGTGCCAGCAGTACCGACAGGGTTAACTATGGCTACACCTTC